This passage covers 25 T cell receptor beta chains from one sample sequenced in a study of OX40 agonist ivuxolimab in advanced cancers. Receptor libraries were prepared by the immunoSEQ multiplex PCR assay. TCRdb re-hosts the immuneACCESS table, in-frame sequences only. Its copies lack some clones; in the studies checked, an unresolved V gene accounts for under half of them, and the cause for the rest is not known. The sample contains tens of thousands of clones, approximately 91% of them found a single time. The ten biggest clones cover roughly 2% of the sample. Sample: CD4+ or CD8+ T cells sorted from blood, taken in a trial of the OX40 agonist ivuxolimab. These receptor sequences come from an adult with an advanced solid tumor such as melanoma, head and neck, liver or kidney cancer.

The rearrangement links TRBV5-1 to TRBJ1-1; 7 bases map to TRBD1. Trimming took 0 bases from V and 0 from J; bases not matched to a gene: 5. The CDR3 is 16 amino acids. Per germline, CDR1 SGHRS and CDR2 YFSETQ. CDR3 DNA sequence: TGCGCCAGCAGCTTGGAGACAGGGAGCATGAACACTGAAGCTTTCTTT. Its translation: CASSLETGSMNTEAFF.

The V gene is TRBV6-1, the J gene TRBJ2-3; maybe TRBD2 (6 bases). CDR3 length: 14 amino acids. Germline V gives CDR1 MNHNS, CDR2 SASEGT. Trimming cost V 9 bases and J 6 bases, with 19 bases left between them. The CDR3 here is CASGTPFVLDTQYF. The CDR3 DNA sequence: TGTGCCAGTGGGACTCCCTTTGTATTGGATACGCAGTATTTT.

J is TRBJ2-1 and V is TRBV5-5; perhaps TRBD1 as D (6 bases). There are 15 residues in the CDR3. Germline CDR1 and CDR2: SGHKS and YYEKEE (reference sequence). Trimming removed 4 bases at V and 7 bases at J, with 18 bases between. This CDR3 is CASSLWDILGNEQFF. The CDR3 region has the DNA TGTGCCAGCAGCCTTTGGGACATCCTAGGGAATGAGCAGTTCTTC.

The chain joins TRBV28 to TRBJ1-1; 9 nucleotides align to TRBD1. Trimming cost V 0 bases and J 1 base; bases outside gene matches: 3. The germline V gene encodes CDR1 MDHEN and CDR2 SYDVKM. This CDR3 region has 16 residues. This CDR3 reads CASSLWTGGQNTEAFF. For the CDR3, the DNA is TGTGCCAGCAGTTTATGGACAGGGGGGCAGAACACTGAAGCTTTCTTT.

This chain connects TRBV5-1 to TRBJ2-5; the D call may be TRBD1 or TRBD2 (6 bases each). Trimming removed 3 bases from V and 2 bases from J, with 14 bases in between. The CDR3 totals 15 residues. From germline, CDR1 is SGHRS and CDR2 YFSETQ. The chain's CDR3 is CASSSRGLPQETQYF. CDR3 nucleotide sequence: TGCGCCAGCAGCTCCAGGGGACTCCCTCAAGAGACCCAGTACTTC.

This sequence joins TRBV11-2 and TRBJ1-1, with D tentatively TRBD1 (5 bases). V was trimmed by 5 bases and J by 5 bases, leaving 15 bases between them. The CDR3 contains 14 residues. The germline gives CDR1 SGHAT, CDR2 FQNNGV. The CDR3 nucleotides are TGTGCCAGCAGCGCCCAGACAGTTGGGACTGAAGCTTTCTTT. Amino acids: CASSAQTVGTEAFF.

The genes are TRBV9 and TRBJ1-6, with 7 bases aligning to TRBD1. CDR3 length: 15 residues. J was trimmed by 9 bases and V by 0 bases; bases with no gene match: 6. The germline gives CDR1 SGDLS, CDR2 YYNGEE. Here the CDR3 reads CASSVEGQVGSPLHF. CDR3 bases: TGTGCCAGCAGCGTAGAAGGACAGGTTGGTTCACCCCTCCACTTT.

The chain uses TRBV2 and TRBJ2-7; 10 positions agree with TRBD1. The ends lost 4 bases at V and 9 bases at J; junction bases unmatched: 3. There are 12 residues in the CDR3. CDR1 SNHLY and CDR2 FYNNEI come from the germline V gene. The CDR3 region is CASSGQGAVQYF. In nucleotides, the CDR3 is TGTGCCAGCAGTGGACAGGGGGCTGTGCAGTACTTC.

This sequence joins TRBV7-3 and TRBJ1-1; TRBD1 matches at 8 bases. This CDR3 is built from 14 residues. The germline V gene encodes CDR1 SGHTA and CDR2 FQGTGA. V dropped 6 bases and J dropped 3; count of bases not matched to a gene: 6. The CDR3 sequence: CASRRTGRDTEAFF. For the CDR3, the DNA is TGTGCCAGCAGGCGGACAGGGAGGGACACTGAAGCTTTCTTT.

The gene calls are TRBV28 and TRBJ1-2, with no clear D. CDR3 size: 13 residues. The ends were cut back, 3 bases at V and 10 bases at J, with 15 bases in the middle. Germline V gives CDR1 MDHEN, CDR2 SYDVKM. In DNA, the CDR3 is TGTGCCAGCAGTTTGAGTACCCCTCAGGACTACACCTTC. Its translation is CASSLSTPQDYTF.

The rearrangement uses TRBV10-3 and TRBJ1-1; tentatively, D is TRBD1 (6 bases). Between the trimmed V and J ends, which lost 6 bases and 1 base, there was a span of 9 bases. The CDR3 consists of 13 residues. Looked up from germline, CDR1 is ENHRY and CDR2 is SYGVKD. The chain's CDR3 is CAISQGTNTEAFF. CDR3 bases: TGTGCCATCAGCCAGGGGACGAACACTGAAGCTTTCTTT.

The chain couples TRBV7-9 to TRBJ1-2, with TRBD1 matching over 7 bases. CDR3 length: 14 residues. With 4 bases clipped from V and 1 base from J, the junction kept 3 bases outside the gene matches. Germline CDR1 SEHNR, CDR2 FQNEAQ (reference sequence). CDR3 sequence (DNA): TGTGCCAGCAGCTCGACAGGGAGTAACTATGGCTACACCTTC. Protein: CASSSTGSNYGYTF.

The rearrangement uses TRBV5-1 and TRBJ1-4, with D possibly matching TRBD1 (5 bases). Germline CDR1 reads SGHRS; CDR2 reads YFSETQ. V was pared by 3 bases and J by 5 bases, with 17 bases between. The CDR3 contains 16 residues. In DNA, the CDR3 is TGCGCCAGCAGCTGGGGCCCATTTTCTGAAAATGAAAAACTGTTTTTT. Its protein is CASSWGPFSENEKLFF.

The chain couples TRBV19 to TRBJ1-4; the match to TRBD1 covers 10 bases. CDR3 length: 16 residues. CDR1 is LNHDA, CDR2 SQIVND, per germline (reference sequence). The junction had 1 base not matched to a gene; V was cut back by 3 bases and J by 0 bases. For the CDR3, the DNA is TGTGCCAGTAGTATGGACAGGGGGGCAACTAATGAAAAACTGTTTTTT. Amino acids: CASSMDRGATNEKLFF.

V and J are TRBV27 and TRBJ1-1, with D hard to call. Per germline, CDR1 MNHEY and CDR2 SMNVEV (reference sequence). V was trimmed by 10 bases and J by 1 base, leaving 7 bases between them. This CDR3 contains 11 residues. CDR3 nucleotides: TGTGCCACTCAAAAGAACACTGAAGCTTTCTTT. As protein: CATQKNTEAFF.

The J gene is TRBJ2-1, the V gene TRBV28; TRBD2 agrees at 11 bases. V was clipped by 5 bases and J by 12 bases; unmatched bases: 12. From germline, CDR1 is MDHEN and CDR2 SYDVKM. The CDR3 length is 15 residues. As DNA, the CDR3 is TGTGCCAGCAGTGCACCCGGGGCTAGCGGGAGGCTGCAGTTCTTC. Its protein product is CASSAPGASGRLQFF.

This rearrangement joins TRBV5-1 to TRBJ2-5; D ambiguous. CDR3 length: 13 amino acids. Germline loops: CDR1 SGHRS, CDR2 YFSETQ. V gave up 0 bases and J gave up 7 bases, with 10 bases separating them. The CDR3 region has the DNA TGCGCCAGCAGCTTGGCCGACACTGGGACCCAGTACTTC. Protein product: CASSLADTGTQYF. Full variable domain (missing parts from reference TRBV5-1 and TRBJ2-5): KAGVTQTPRYLIKTRGQQVTLSCSPISGHRSVSWYQQTPGQGLQFLFEYFSETQRNKGNFPGRFSGRQFSNSRSEMNVSTLELGDSALYLCASSLADTGTQYFGPGTRLLVL.

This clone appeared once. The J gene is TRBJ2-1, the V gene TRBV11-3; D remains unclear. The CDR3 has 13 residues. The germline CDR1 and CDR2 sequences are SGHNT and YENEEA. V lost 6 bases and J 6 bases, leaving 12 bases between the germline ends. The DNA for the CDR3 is TGTGCCAGCAGAGATCCAGACACCAATGAGCAGTTCTTC. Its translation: CASRDPDTNEQFF.

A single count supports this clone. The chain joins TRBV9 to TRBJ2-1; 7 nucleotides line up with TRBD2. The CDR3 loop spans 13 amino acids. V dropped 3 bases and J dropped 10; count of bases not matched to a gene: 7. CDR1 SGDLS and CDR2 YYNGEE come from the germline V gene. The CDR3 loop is CASSGYSSGEQFF. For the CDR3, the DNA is TGTGCCAGCAGCGGATACTCTAGCGGAGAGCAGTTCTTC.

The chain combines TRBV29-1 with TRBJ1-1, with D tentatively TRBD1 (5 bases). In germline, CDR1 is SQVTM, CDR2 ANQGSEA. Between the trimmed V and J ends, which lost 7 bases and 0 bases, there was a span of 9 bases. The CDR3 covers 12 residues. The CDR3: CSAGHMNTEAFF. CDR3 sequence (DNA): TGCAGCGCCGGACACATGAACACTGAAGCTTTCTTT.

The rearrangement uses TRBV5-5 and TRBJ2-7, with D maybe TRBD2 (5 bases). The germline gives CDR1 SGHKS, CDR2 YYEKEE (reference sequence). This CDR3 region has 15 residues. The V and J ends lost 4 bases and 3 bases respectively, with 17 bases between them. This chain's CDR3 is CASSLTGGLNYEQYF. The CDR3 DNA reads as TGTGCCAGCAGCCTCACGGGCGGGTTAAACTACGAGCAGTACTTC.

For the CDR3, the DNA is TGTGCCTGGACAGTGGGGGGCGGGAGCGGCTACACCTTC. This sequence encodes CAWTVGGGSGYTF. V usage is TRBV30 and J usage is TRBJ1-2; D is possibly TRBD1 (6 bases). The CDR3 runs to 13 residues. Germline CDR1 is GTSNPN and CDR2 is SVGIG (reference sequence). The V end lost 4 bases, the J end lost 8 bases, and 17 bases lay between the germline ends.

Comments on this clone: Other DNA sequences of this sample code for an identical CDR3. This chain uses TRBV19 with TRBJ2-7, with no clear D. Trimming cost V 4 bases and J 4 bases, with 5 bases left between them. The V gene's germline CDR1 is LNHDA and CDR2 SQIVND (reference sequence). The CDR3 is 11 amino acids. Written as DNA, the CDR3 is TGTGCCAGTAGTACAGAGTACGAGCAGTACTTC. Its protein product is CASSTEYEQYF. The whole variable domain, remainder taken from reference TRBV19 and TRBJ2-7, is DGGITQSPKYLFRKEGQNVTLSCEQNLNHDAMYWYRQDPGQGLRLIYYSQIVNDFQKGDIAEGYSVSREKKESFPLTVTSAQKNPTAFYLCASSTEYEQYFGPGTRLTVT.

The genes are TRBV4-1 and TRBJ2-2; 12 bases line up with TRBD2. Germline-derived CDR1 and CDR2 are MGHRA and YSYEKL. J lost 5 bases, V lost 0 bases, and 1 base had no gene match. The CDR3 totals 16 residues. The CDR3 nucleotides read TGCGCCAGCAGCCAAGAAACTAGCGGGAGGACCGGGGAGCTGTTTTTT. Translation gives CASSQETSGRTGELFF.

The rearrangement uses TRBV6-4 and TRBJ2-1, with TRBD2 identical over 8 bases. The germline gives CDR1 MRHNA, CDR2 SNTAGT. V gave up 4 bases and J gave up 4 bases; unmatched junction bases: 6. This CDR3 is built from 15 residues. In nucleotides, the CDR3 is TGTGCCAGCAGTGTCACTAGCGGTTTATACAATGAGCAGTTCTTC. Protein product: CASSVTSGLYNEQFF.